The 28 T cell receptor beta chains in this list originate from one sample, sequenced in a study of blood T cell repertoires in COVID-19. The protocol was immunoSEQ multiplex PCR, while the TCRdb copy is restricted to in-frame clones and leaves out a portion. This sample carries around 220,000 clones, roughly 90% of them seen once, and the ten largest clones take more than 12%. Sequenced: PBMCs or T cells enriched from blood (not recorded which). These receptors were collected from a man aged 25 to 40 who had been exposed to COVID-19.

The gene calls are TRBV2 and TRBJ2-1, with 11 bases identical to TRBD2. V lost 6 bases to trimming and J lost 4 bases; unmatched junction nucleotides: 5. Looked up from germline, CDR1 is SNHLY and CDR2 is FYNNEI. The CDR3 length is 15 residues. The CDR3 here is CASRAGTSGYNEQFF. In DNA form, the CDR3 reads TGTGCCAGCAGGGCCGGGACTAGCGGATACAATGAGCAGTTCTTC.

The chain uses TRBV7-9 and TRBJ2-2; 11 nucleotides agree with TRBD1. The junction had 4 bases not matched to a gene; V was cut back by 3 bases and J by 4 bases. The CDR3 spans 16 residues. Germline V gene data show CDR1 as SEHNR and CDR2 as FQNEAQ (reference sequence). CDR3 sequence reads: CASSFAGTGGTGELFF. CDR3 DNA: TGTGCCAGCAGCTTCGCCGGGACAGGGGGCACCGGGGAGCTGTTTTTT.

The chain joins TRBV5-6 to TRBJ1-2, with D uncertain. The CDR3 is made up of 13 amino acids. Germline V gene sequence: CDR1 SGHDT, CDR2 YYEEEE. V lost 0 bases and J 6 bases, leaving 9 bases between the germline ends. This chain's CDR3 is CASSLGRVNGYTF. The DNA for the CDR3 is TGTGCCAGCAGCTTGGGGAGGGTTAATGGCTACACCTTC.

The DNA of the CDR3 is TGTGCCAGCAGCGCTGGGGGGGTTGCCTACGAGCAGTACTTC. Translation: CASSAGGVAYEQYF. This rearrangement joins TRBV3-1 (or the pseudogene TRBV3-2) to TRBJ2-7; 7 nucleotides agree with TRBD2. Germline V lookup: CDR1 LGHDT, CDR2 YNNKEL (reference sequence). Trimming cost V 5 bases and J 2 bases; bases outside gene matches: 6. The CDR3 runs to 14 residues.

The rearrangement uses TRBV11-2 and TRBJ2-3; 12 bases line up with TRBD2. CDR3 size: 16 residues. J lost 4 bases, V lost 3 bases, and 5 bases had no gene match. Looked up from germline, CDR1 is SGHAT and CDR2 is FQNNGV. CDR3 DNA sequence: TGTGCCAGCAGCTTCCGCCTAGCGGGGGGGCCAGATACGCAGTATTTT. Amino acid sequence: CASSFRLAGGPDTQYF.

V and J are TRBV5-1 and TRBJ2-7; tentatively, D is TRBD2 (5 bases). V lost 4 bases and J lost 0, with 14 bases in between. CDR3 length equals 15 residues. The V gene's germline CDR1 is SGHRS and CDR2 YFSETQ. In nucleotides, the CDR3 is TGCGCCAGCAGCACCCCTCCCGGGAACTCCTACGAGCAGTACTTC. Encoded protein: CASSTPPGNSYEQYF. Based on the CDR3 plus reference TRBV5-1 and TRBJ2-7, the full variable domain is KAGVTQTPRYLIKTRGQQVTLSCSPISGHRSVSWYQQTPGQGLQFLFEYFSETQRNKGNFPGRFSGRQFSNSRSEMNVSTLELGDSALYLCASSTPPGNSYEQYFGPGTRLTVT.

V gene TRBV5-1 combines with J gene TRBJ2-7; the D gene is possibly TRBD2 (6 bases). The germline V and J ends were trimmed by 4 bases and 4 bases, with 18 bases remaining between them. The length of the CDR3 is 15 residues. Germline CDR1 and CDR2: SGHRS and YFSETQ. The CDR3, as DNA: TGCGCCAGCAGCACCGGAACAGCGGGTGGTTACGAGCAGTACTTC. It yields the protein CASSTGTAGGYEQYF.

The V and J genes are TRBV4-3 and TRBJ2-5, with unresolved D. The CDR3 is 15 amino acids. The V gene's germline CDR1 is LGHNA and CDR2 YSLEER. The V gene lost 1 base and the J gene lost 2 bases, with 11 bases spanning the gap. CDR3 sequence (DNA): TGCGCCAGCAGCCAAGGTCATGGGCTACAAGAGACCCAGTACTTC. Translating it yields CASSQGHGLQETQYF.

The chain recombines TRBV11-2 with TRBJ1-2; 7 bases map to TRBD1. V shed 5 bases and J 4 bases; nucleotides not matched to a gene: 4. CDR3 length: 13 amino acids. Germline V lookup: CDR1 SGHAT, CDR2 FQNNGV. The CDR3: CASSRGQFYGYTF. The CDR3, as DNA: TGTGCCAGCAGCAGGGGACAGTTCTATGGCTACACCTTC.

The chain has TRBV27 and TRBJ1-2, with 12 bases lining up with TRBD1. The length of the CDR3 is 15 residues. V trimming: 5 bases; J trimming: 4 bases; junction bases outside the gene matches: 5. The germline V gene encodes CDR1 MNHEY and CDR2 SMNVEV (reference sequence). The CDR3 loop is CASSPGTGGSYGYTF. The CDR3 DNA sequence: TGTGCCAGCAGTCCCGGGACAGGGGGCAGCTATGGCTACACCTTC.

V usage is TRBV19 and J usage is TRBJ1-1; 11 bases are a match to TRBD1. From germline, CDR1 is LNHDA and CDR2 SQIVND (reference sequence). Trimming removed 10 bases from V and 2 bases from J; junction bases left unmatched: 12. The CDR3 has 16 residues. The CDR3 nucleotides are TGTGCCACTAAAGCAACCGGGACAGGGGGTAACACTGAAGCTTTCTTT. This gives the protein CATKATGTGGNTEAFF.

This clone occurred a few times. The V gene is TRBV5-1, the J gene TRBJ2-7, with D maybe TRBD1 (7 bases). CDR3 length: 16 residues. V was cut by 1 base and J by 0 bases, with 14 bases left in between. Germline V gene data show CDR1 as SGHRS and CDR2 as YFSETQ. The chain's CDR3 is CASSLLGGQSSYEQYF. The CDR3 region has the DNA TGCGCCAGCAGCTTGCTCGGGGGACAGAGCTCCTACGAGCAGTACTTC.

The chain joins TRBV24-1 to TRBJ2-1; the match to TRBD2 covers 14 bases. Germline V CDR1 and CDR2: KGHDR, SFDVKD. This CDR3 contains 17 residues. V shed 3 bases and J 6 bases; nucleotides not matched to a gene: 6. CDR3 loop: CATSDDRLAGGINEQFF. CDR3 nucleotides: TGTGCCACCAGTGATGACAGACTAGCGGGGGGGATCAATGAGCAGTTCTTC.

V and J are TRBV6-5 and TRBJ2-7; D unresolved. Deletions cut 4 bases from V and 4 bases from J, with 8 bases between. CDR3 length: 12 amino acids. Germline V CDR1 and CDR2: MNHEY, SVGAGI. CDR3 sequence reads: CASSSRWYEQYF. In DNA form, the CDR3 reads TGTGCCAGCAGTTCCAGGTGGTACGAGCAGTACTTC.

J is TRBJ1-2 and V is TRBV4-1, with 7 bases aligning to TRBD1. The trim removed 3 bases at V and 3 bases at J, leaving 7 bases unmatched. Germline V gene lookup returns CDR1 MGHRA and CDR2 YSYEKL. This CDR3 region has 15 residues. CDR3 bases: TGCGCCAGCAGCCACCCAGGGCAGGGGGACTATGGCTACACCTTC. Amino acids: CASSHPGQGDYGYTF.

The rearrangement joins TRBV4-3 to TRBJ1-1; a possible D gene is TRBD1 (6 bases). CDR1 and CDR2 (germline): LGHNA, YSLEER. V lost 5 bases and J 2 bases, leaving 18 bases between the germline ends. The CDR3 extends over 16 amino acids. In nucleotides, the CDR3 is TGCGCCAGCAGCTCCCGACAGGCCCTGGAAAACACTGAAGCTTTCTTT. This encodes CASSSRQALENTEAFF.

There are a few counts of this clone. The chain links TRBV7-8 to TRBJ1-2; TRBD1 might be the D (5 bases). The germline V gene has CDR1 SGHVS and CDR2 FQNEAQ. The length of the CDR3 is 18 residues. Trimming removed 1 base from V and 5 bases from J, with 23 bases in between. DNA of the CDR3: TGTGCCAGCAGCTTAGGTGTCGTACGAAAGACAGTCACTTATGGCTACACCTTC. Protein sequence: CASSLGVVRKTVTYGYTF.

The rearrangement uses TRBV25-1 and TRBJ1-4, with D unresolved. The V gene lost 2 bases and the J gene lost 4 bases, with 8 bases spanning the gap. CDR1 and CDR2 from the germline V gene are MGHDK and SYGVNS. The CDR3 runs to 14 residues. CDR3 DNA sequence: TGTGCCAGCAGTGAACGTTGGAGTAATGAAAAACTGTTTTTT. Its translation is CASSERWSNEKLFF.

The chain uses TRBV2 and TRBJ1-5; 7 positions agree with TRBD1. CDR3 length equals 13 residues. The germline gives CDR1 SNHLY, CDR2 FYNNEI. Trimming at V came to 6 bases and at J to 9 bases, leaving 8 bases not matched to a gene. The CDR3 sequence is CASRLDRERPQHF. DNA of the CDR3: TGTGCCAGCAGGCTTGACAGGGAACGGCCCCAGCATTTT.

The V and J genes are TRBV4-1 and TRBJ1-1; 9 nucleotides match TRBD1. From germline, CDR1 is MGHRA and CDR2 YSYEKL. CDR3 length equals 16 residues. V trimming: 1 base; J trimming: 8 bases; junction bases outside the gene matches: 11. The CDR3 DNA reads as TGCGCCAGCAGCCAAGCCCAACCCGGGACAGGGATCGAAGCTTTCTTT. It specifies CASSQAQPGTGIEAFF.

V is TRBV18 and J is TRBJ1-2, with D unresolved. The CDR3 consists of 13 residues. Germline assignment: CDR1 KGHSH and CDR2 LQKENI. V lost 6 bases to trimming and J lost 10 bases, with 18 bases between them. In nucleotides, the CDR3 is TGTGCCAGCTCCCTTGGGCGGGGAGACGACTACACCTTC. Its protein product is CASSLGRGDDYTF.

This clone was seen once. This sequence joins TRBV7-6 and TRBJ2-2; D might be TRBD1 (6 bases). V dropped 5 bases and J dropped 8 bases, with 12 bases sitting between them. The CDR3 runs to 13 residues. Germline CDR1 reads SGHVS; CDR2 reads FNYEAQ. CDR3 coding DNA: TGTGCCAGCAGCATAACCGGGACAGGGGAGCTGTTTTTT. Its protein product is CASSITGTGELFF.

As for this clone: The junction shows a germline mismatch at one end, possibly a read error. The gene calls are TRBV12-5 and TRBJ2-2, with D possibly TRBD2 on 6 matching bases. Germline loops: CDR1 LGHNT, CDR2 FRNRAP. This CDR3 contains 16 residues. The CDR3 loop reads CASGLSSGTYTGEPFF. CDR3 sequence (DNA): TGTGCTAGTGGTTTGTCTTCCGGGACTTACACCGGGGAGCCGTTTTTT.

The chain is built from TRBV4-2 and TRBJ2-1; 8 positions agree with TRBD1. With 1 base clipped from V and 7 bases from J, the junction kept 6 bases outside the gene matches. The germline V gene encodes CDR1 LGHNA and CDR2 YNFKEQ. The CDR3 contains 15 residues. DNA of the CDR3: TGTGCCAGCAGCCAAGGGAACAGGGGGGAAAATGAGCAGTTCTTC. It translates to CASSQGNRGENEQFF.

In its sample, this clone was seen once. The rearrangement links TRBV3-1 (or the pseudogene TRBV3-2) to TRBJ2-3; a weak D match, TRBD2 (6 bases). V was pared by 4 bases and J by 2 bases, with 13 bases between. Germline V gene data show CDR1 as LGHDT and CDR2 as YNNKEL (reference sequence). The CDR3 sequence is 15 residues long. The CDR3 sequence: CASSPSVPITDTQYF. CDR3 DNA: TGTGCCAGCAGCCCTAGCGTACCTATCACAGATACGCAGTATTTT.

This rearrangement joins TRBV7-9 to TRBJ1-1, with D hard to call. The germline V gene encodes CDR1 SEHNR and CDR2 FQNEAQ (reference sequence). The CDR3 length is 14 residues. Trimming left V 2 bases short and J 0 bases short, with 7 bases between. The CDR3 loop reads CASSLNSMNTEAFF. The CDR3 nucleotides are TGTGCCAGCAGCTTAAACAGCATGAACACTGAAGCTTTCTTT. The variable domain in full, with the rest retrieved from reference TRBV7-9 and TRBJ1-1, is DTGVSQNPRHKITKRGQNVTFRCDPISEHNRLYWYRQTLGQGPEFLTYFQNEAQLEKSRLLSDRFSAERPKGSFSTLEIQRTEQGDSAMYLCASSLNSMNTEAFFGQGTRLTVV.

The chain combines TRBV5-1 with TRBJ1-5, with D perhaps TRBD1 (6 bases). CDR1 and CDR2 from the germline V gene are SGHRS and YFSETQ. The CDR3 sequence is 14 residues long. The V and J ends lost 1 base and 6 bases respectively, with 11 bases between them. The CDR3 spells CASSLTGSGQPQHF. The DNA for the CDR3 is TGCGCCAGCAGCTTGACAGGGTCCGGTCAGCCCCAGCATTTT.

This CDR3 is CASSLLFINGRGQFF. Written as DNA, the CDR3 is TGTGCCAGCAGCTTATTATTCATTAACGGGAGAGGGCAGTTCTTC. The V and J genes are TRBV7-6 and TRBJ2-1, with D possibly matching TRBD2 (6 bases). The CDR3 is 15 amino acids. Trimming stripped 2 bases from V and 12 bases from J, with 20 bases between. Germline values: CDR1 SGHVS, CDR2 FNYEAQ. Full variable domain (remainder filled in from reference TRBV7-6 and TRBJ2-1): GAGVSQSPRYKVTKRGQDVALRCDPISGHVSLYWYRQALGQGPEFLTYFNYEAQQDKSGLPNDRFSAERPEGSISTLTIQRTEQRDSAMYRCASSLLFINGRGQFFGPGTRLTVL.